This TCR beta chain is from a study of CD8 T cells in Susac syndrome (dated by TCRdb to the late 2010s). Regarding the research as a whole: Of the Susac syndrome patients who were sequenced, five or six had clinically active disease and roughly 8 were in clinical remission. Susac syndrome patients were therapy-naive, on corticosteroids (some also receiving IVIg), or on IVIg alone at blood withdrawal. Repertoire sequencing was used to test whether CD8+ T cell activation and differentiation in Susac syndrome was antigen driven. Study-wide findings and limitations: The number of individuals in the TCR sequencing and HLA analysis was acknowledged as relatively small. The CD4+ T cell repertoire of patients with Susac syndrome showed no detectable clonal expansion.

Between the V and J ends, shortened by 3 bases and 6 bases respectively, the junction contains 9 bases. Including cysteine and phenylalanine, the CDR3 has 12 amino acids. Only CDR3 DNA is held: 36 bases, read in frame from base 1. CDR1 and CDR2 were assigned from the germline V gene (reference sequence) as GTSNPN and SVGIG. RNA was extracted using the RNeasy kit, and roughly 0.5 to 1 microgram was reverse transcribed with random hexamers. The immunoSEQ multiplex PCR assay, covering 54 Vbeta and 13 Jbeta segments, was used to amplify TCR beta CDR3 regions. PCR amplification bias was corrected using a synthetic template baseline for primer optimization and computational correction. As for the original processing: Reads were annotated to V, D and J genes per IMGT and analyzed with immunoSEQ Analyzer, keeping only productive sequences. Clonality was computed as one minus Shannon entropy normalized by log2 of the number of productive unique sequences. For each patient and control, public and private clones were evaluated within the 100 most prevalent clones. Clones were defined as Susac-specific if absent from the healthy and MS cohorts, from under 1,200 published viral clones and from other ImmuneACCESS disease sequences. TCRdb reran the public reads through fastp at Q25 and MiXCR, keeping productive beta chains. Rows are combined by CDR3 protein, so each entry shows the most common genes and DNA. V and J calls and clone size were set by TCRdb, not the authors. The sample table contains around 110,000 distinct CDR3 sequences; only one count was recorded for roughly 95% of them. Roughly 0.14% of the sample belongs to the ten largest clones.

Peripheral blood CD8+ and CD4+ T cells from healthy donors, Susac syndrome patients and multiple sclerosis patients were profiled using high-throughput TCR beta sequencing. The Susac syndrome patients fulfilled recently defined diagnostic criteria for either definite or probable disease. Bulk CD8+ and CD4+ T cells were purified magnetically by negative isolation, whereas CD8+ TEMRA cells were enriched by FACS. Blood was drawn into EDTA tubes, processed within 24 hours, and PBMCs were isolated by density gradient centrifugation. PBMCs intended for TCR sequencing were cryopreserved in liquid nitrogen and were subsequently thawed in a 37 degrees C water bath. Purity of sorted or isolated CD4+, CD8+ and CD8+ TEMRA cells was at least 90%. Worth noting for this clonotype: There is no known antigen for this receptor. Per-base quality was not reported, and no clone a single base away is much larger than it.

The sample comprised CD4+ T cells from PBMCs. The chain links TRBV30 with TRBJ2-1; the D gene cannot be resolved reliably. This TCR was recovered from a human donor with Susac syndrome. The sequenced DNA: TGTGCCTGGAGATTCGCGATCAATGAGCAGTTCTTC. Translated, this is CAWRFAINEQFF.